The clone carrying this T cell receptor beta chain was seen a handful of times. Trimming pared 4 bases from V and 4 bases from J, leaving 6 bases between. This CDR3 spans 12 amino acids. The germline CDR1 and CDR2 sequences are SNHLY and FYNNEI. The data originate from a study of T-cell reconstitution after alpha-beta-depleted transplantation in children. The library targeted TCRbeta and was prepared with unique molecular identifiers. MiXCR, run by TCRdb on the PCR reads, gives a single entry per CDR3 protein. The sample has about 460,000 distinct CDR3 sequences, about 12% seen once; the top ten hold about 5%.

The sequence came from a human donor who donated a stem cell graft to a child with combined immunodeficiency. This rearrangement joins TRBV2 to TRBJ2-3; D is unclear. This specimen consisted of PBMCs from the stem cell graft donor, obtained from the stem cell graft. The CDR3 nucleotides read TGTGCCAGCAGTGCGTGGGCAGATACGCAGTATTTT. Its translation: CASSAWADTQYF.